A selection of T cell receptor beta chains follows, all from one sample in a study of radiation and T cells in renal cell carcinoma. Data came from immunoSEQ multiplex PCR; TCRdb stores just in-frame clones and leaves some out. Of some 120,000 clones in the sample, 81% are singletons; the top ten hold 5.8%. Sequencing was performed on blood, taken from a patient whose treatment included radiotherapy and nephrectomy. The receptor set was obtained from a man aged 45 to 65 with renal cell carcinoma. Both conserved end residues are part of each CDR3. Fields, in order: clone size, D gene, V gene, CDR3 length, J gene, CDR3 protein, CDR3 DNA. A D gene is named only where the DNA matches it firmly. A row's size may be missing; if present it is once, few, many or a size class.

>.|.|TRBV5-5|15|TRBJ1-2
CASSLAQGANYGYTF
TGTGCCAGCAGCTTGGCACAGGGAGCTAACTATGGCTACACCTTC
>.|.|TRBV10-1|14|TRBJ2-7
CASSQTGTTDEQYF
TGCGCCAGCAGTCAAACCGGGACGACAGACGAGCAGTACTTC
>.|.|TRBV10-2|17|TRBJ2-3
CASSEAPAGAPTDTQYF
TGCGCCAGCAGTGAGGCGCCGGCCGGGGCTCCCACAGATACGCAGTATTTT
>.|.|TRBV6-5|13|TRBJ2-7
CASSYDRQREQYF
TGTGCCAGCAGTTACGATCGCCAGAGGGAGCAGTACTTC
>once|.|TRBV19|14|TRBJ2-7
CASSDPGIGPEQYF
TGTGCCAGTAGTGATCCCGGGATAGGTCCCGAGCAGTACTTC
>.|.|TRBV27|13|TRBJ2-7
CASRVLESYEQYF
TGTGCCAGCAGAGTACTAGAGAGCTACGAGCAGTACTTC
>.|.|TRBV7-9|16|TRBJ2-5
CASSPRSGEYQETQYF
TGTGCCAGCAGCCCCCGTTCAGGGGAATATCAAGAGACCCAGTACTTC
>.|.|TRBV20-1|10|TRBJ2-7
CSARFHEQYF
TGCAGTGCTAGGTTCCACGAGCAGTACTTC
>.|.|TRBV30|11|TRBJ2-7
CAWSPGLEQYF
TGTGCCTGGAGCCCCGGACTTGAGCAGTACTTC
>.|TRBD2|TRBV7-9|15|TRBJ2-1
CASSLAWTSGNEQFF
TGTGCCAGCAGCTTAGCATGGACTAGCGGCAATGAGCAGTTCTTC
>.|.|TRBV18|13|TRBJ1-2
CASSPRGKDGYTF
TGTGCCAGCTCACCCCGGGGGAAAGATGGCTACACCTTC
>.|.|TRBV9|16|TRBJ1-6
CASSPHWRVEDSPLHF
TGTGCCAGCAGCCCCCACTGGCGGGTCGAGGATTCACCCCTCCACTTT
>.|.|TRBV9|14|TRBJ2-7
CASSVGAGRYEQYF
TGTGCCAGCAGCGTAGGGGCGGGACGTTACGAGCAGTACTTC
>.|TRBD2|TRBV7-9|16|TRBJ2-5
CASISTLAGAAETQYF
TGTGCCAGCATCTCAACCCTAGCGGGGGCTGCGGAGACCCAGTACTTC
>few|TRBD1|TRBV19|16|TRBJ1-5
CASSPRDRVINQPQHF
TGTGCCAGTAGTCCCCGAGACAGGGTTATCAATCAGCCCCAGCATTTT
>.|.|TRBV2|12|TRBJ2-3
CASSVQQDTQYF
TGTGCCAGCAGTGTACAACAAGATACGCAGTATTTT
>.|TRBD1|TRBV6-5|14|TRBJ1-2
CASSPTGANYGYTF
TGTGCCAGCAGCCCGACAGGGGCTAACTATGGCTACACCTTC
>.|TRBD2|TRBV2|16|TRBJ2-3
CASERLAGGLTDTQYF
TGTGCCAGCGAAAGACTAGCGGGGGGACTCACAGATACGCAGTATTTT
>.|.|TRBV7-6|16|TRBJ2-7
CASSPFGAKSSYEQYF
TGTGCCAGCAGCCCCTTCGGAGCGAAGAGCTCCTACGAGCAGTACTTC
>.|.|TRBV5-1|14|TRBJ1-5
CASLAWDTDQPQHF
TGCGCCAGCCTAGCGTGGGACACCGATCAGCCCCAGCATTTT
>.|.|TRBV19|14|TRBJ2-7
CATRERRSSYEQYF
TGTGCCACCCGGGAGAGACGGAGCTCCTACGAGCAGTACTTC
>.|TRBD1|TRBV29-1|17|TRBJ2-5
CSVRDRASPRYQETQYF
TGCAGCGTTAGGGACAGAGCAAGCCCGAGGTACCAAGAGACCCAGTACTTC
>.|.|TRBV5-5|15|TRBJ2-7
CASSPGPMDGYEQYF
TGTGCCAGCAGCCCTGGACCGATGGACGGTTACGAGCAGTACTTC
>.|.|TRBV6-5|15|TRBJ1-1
CASTPGGGRSTEAFF
TGTGCCAGCACCCCCGGGGGGGGCCGGAGCACTGAAGCTTTCTTT
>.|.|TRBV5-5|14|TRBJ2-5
CASSPVNTKETQYF
TGTGCCAGCAGCCCAGTGAACACGAAAGAGACCCAGTACTTC
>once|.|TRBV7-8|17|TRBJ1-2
CASSLLMARDTNYGYTF
TGTGCCAGCAGCTTATTAATGGCCAGGGACACTAACTATGGCTACACCTTC
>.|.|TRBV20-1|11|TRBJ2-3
CSAGEYGTQYF
TGCAGTGCTGGGGAGTACGGTACGCAGTATTTT
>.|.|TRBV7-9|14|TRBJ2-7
CASSSDFGSGEQYF
TGTGCCAGCAGCTCCGACTTTGGCTCGGGGGAGCAGTACTTC
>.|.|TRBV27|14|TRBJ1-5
CASSPFGPNQPQHF
TGTGCCAGCAGTCCCTTTGGCCCTAATCAGCCCCAGCATTTT
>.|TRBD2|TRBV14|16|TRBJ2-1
CASSLREGLKRDEQFF
TGTGCCAGCAGCCTCAGGGAGGGGCTAAAAAGGGATGAGCAGTTCTTC
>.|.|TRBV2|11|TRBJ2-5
CASGTQETQYF
TGTGCCAGCGGGACTCAAGAGACCCAGTACTTC
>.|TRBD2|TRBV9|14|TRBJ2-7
CASTLTSGSREQYF
TGTGCCAGCACTTTGACTAGCGGGAGTCGCGAGCAGTACTTC
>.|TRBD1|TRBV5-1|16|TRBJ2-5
CASSRDRGRPGETQYF
TGCGCCAGCAGCCGGGACAGGGGTCGGCCGGGAGAGACCCAGTACTTC
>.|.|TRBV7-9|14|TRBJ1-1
CASSLMGAGTEAFF
TGTGCCAGCAGCTTAATGGGTGCGGGCACTGAAGCTTTCTTT
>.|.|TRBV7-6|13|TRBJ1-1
CASSSGQNTEAFF
TGTGCCAGCAGCTCGGGACAGAACACTGAAGCTTTCTTT
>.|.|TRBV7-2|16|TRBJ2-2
CASSLYRTENTGELFF
TGTGCCAGCAGCTTATACAGGACAGAGAACACCGGGGAGCTGTTTTTT
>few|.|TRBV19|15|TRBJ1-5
CASMEGRLDNQPQHF
TGTGCCAGTATGGAGGGAAGGCTTGACAATCAGCCCCAGCATTTT
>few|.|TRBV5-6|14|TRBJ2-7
CASSPGPSSYEQYF
TGTGCCAGCAGCCCGGGCCCGAGCTCCTACGAGCAGTACTTC
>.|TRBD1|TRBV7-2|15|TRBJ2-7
CASSPGTGNPREQYF
TGTGCCAGCAGCCCCGGGACAGGGAATCCTCGCGAGCAGTACTTC
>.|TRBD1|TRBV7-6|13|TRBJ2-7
CASSPDRRFEQYF
TGTGCCAGCAGCCCGGACAGGCGTTTTGAGCAGTACTTC
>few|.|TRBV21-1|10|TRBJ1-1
CASSKENTQF
TGTGCCAGCAGCAAAGAAAACACTCAATTT
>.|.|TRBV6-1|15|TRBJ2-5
CASSGVNPPSETQYF
TGTGCCAGCAGCGGTGTAAACCCCCCAAGTGAGACCCAGTACTTC
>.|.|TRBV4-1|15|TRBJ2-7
CASSRTSLGENEQYF
TGCGCCAGCAGCCGAACCTCACTGGGAGAGAACGAGCAGTACTTC
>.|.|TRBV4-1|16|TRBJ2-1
CASSQDSMNYYNEQFF
TGCGCCAGCAGCCAAGATAGTATGAATTACTACAATGAGCAGTTCTTC
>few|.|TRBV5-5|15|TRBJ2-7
CASSLSGTPLRLQYF
TGTGCCAGCAGCTTGTCAGGTACGCCATTACGATTGCAGTACTTC
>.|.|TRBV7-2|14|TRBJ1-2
CASSLEQGNYGYTF
TGTGCCAGCAGCTTAGAACAGGGTAACTATGGCTACACCTTC
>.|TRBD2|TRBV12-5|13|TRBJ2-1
CASGLAGGNEQFF
TGTGCTAGTGGTTTGGCGGGGGGGAATGAGCAGTTCTTC
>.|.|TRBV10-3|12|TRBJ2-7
CAIKGGAYEQYF
TGTGCCATCAAGGGAGGAGCGTACGAGCAGTACTTC
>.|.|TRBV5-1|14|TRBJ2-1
CASSGAGPYNEQFF
TGCGCCAGCAGCGGGGCGGGGCCCTACAATGAGCAGTTCTTC
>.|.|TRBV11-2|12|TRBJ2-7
CASSTGHYEQYF
TGTGCCAGCAGCACGGGGCATTACGAGCAGTACTTC
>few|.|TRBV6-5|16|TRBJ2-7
CASSYVEAGSKNEQYF
TGTGCCAGCAGTTACGTTGAGGCGGGAAGTAAGAACGAGCAGTACTTC
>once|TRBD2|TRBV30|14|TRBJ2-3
CAWKAGGPMVTQYF
TGTGCCTGGAAAGCGGGGGGGCCTATGGTTACGCAGTATTTT